This is a list of T cell receptor beta chains from one sample in a study of response to subunit inactivated influenza vaccine. TCRdb re-called the RT-PCR reads through MiXCR, storing one row per CDR3 protein. The data hold approximately 730,000 distinct CDR3 sequences, with approximately 13% observed a single time. The sequences come from PBMCs from blood, collected roughly 15 days before vaccination. Every receptor here comes from a man in his fifties or sixties who received an inactivated influenza vaccine. CDR3s include the opening cysteine and the closing phenylalanine or tryptophan. Each record gives: D gene, clone size, V gene, J gene, CDR3 protein, CDR3 DNA. The D gene is left open where the match is weak. Some rows mark clone size as missing; the rest say once, few, many or name a class of expanded clone.

TRBD2	many	TRBV29-1	TRBJ2-5	CSVEEVYETSGETQYF	TGCAGCGTTGAAGAGGTGTATGAGACTAGCGGAGAGACCCAGTACTTC
TRBD1	many	TRBV20-1	TRBJ2-2	CSARDGDRGRSTGELFF	TGCAGTGCTAGAGATGGGGACAGGGGGAGGAGCACCGGGGAGCTGTTTTTT
TRBD2	many	TRBV6-2/TRBV6-3	TRBJ2-7	CASSYERLAGTYEQYF	TGTGCCAGCAGTTACGAAAGACTAGCGGGGACCTACGAGCAGTACTTC
.	.	TRBV20-1	TRBJ2-5	CSARGPPPFQTQYF	TGCAGTGCTAGAGGCCCCCCCCCATTCCAGACCCAGTACTTC
TRBD2	few	TRBV7-9	TRBJ2-7	CASSLRLAGNEQYF	TGTGCCAGCAGCTTACGACTAGCGGGAAACGAGCAGTACTTC
TRBD2	.	TRBV15	TRBJ2-1	CATSRSLAGYNEQFF	TGTGCCACCAGCAGAAGTCTAGCGGGGTACAATGAGCAGTTCTTC
.	.	TRBV27	TRBJ2-3	CASSPYAGTSTDTQYF	TGTGCCAGCAGCCCCTATGCGGGGACTAGCACAGATACGCAGTATTTT
.	.	TRBV10-3	TRBJ1-4	CATATYEILFF	TGTGCCACAGCGACATATGAAATACTGTTTTTT
.	many	TRBV12-3/TRBV12-4	TRBJ1-1	CASSDSLTEAFF	TGTGCCAGCAGTGACAGTTTGACTGAAGCTTTCTTT
.	few	TRBV10-2	TRBJ1-1	CASSGGAEAFF	TGCGCCAGCAGTGGGGGAGCTGAAGCTTTCTTT
TRBD2	.	TRBV12-3/TRBV12-4	TRBJ2-5	CASSPNSGFQETQYF	TGTGCCAGCAGTCCTAATAGCGGGTTTCAAGAGACCCAGTACTTC
TRBD1	many	TRBV7-2	TRBJ1-5	CASSLVQGGSQPQHF	TGTGCCAGCAGCTTAGTACAGGGGGGGAGTCAGCCCCAGCATTTT
.	few	TRBV20-1	TRBJ2-1	CSGLYNEQFF	TGCAGTGGTCTCTACAATGAGCAGTTCTTC
TRBD2	many	TRBV28	TRBJ2-7	CASSDPSGSYEQYF	TGTGCCAGCAGTGACCCTAGCGGGAGCTACGAGCAGTACTTC
.	few	TRBV6-5	TRBJ1-1	CASSYSFGGPAGEAFF	TGTGCCAGCAGTTACTCGTTTGGGGGCCCAGCGGGTGAAGCTTTCTTT
.	few	TRBV5-1	TRBJ2-7	CASSSANTYEQYF	TGCGCCAGCAGCTCCGCCAACACGTACGAGCAGTACTTC
TRBD1	.	TRBV5-1	TRBJ2-4	CASSMGQGLDIQYF	TGCGCCAGCAGCATGGGACAGGGCCTCGACATTCAGTACTTC
TRBD2	.	TRBV20-1	TRBJ2-7	CSARGLAGDYEQYF	TGCAGTGCTAGGGGACTAGCGGGGGACTACGAGCAGTACTTC
.	many	TRBV7-2	TRBJ1-1	CASSSDRNTEAFF	TGTGCCAGCAGCTCGGACAGAAACACTGAAGCTTTCTTT
.	many	TRBV20-1	TRBJ2-1	CSARRGGPSSYNEQFF	TGCAGTGCTAGAAGAGGGGGGCCCTCCTCCTACAATGAGCAGTTCTTC
.	few	TRBV6-6	TRBJ1-1	CASTYRSTEAFF	TGTGCCAGCACCTACAGGAGTACTGAAGCTTTCTTT
.	.	TRBV29-1	TRBJ2-1	CSVFTEVSYNEQFF	TGCAGCGTGTTTACAGAGGTCTCCTACAATGAGCAGTTCTTC
.	many	TRBV6-5	TRBJ2-1	CASSLAGQYNNEQFF	TGTGCCAGCAGTTTGGCGGGACAGTATAACAATGAGCAGTTCTTC
.	.	TRBV10-2	TRBJ2-7	CASSDVRKYEQYF	TGCGCCAGCAGTGATGTTCGTAAGTACGAGCAGTACTTC
TRBD1	.	TRBV6-5	TRBJ2-6	CASSYSGTGFSGANVLTF	TGTGCCAGCAGTTACTCGGGGACAGGGTTCTCCGGGGCCAACGTCCTGACTTTC
.	few	TRBV6-5	TRBJ2-7	CASSYRDAYEQYF	TGTGCCAGCAGTTACCGGGACGCCTACGAGCAGTACTTC
.	.	TRBV4-1	TRBJ2-1	CASARTGAGVLYNEQFF	TGCGCCAGTGCCCGGACCGGAGCTGGGGTTTTATACAATGAGCAGTTCTTC
TRBD1	.	TRBV20-1	TRBJ2-1	CSATPGTGSYNEQFF	TGCAGTGCTACCCCTGGGACAGGCTCCTACAATGAGCAGTTCTTC
TRBD1	.	TRBV4-3	TRBJ2-2	CASSQQDRGTGELFF	TGCGCCAGCAGCCAACAGGACAGGGGGACCGGGGAGCTGTTTTTT
.	few	TRBV5-1	TRBJ1-1	CASSSKLGLSGNTEAFF	TGCGCCAGCAGCTCTAAATTGGGTCTTTCGGGGAACACTGAAGCTTTCTTT
.	many	TRBV5-1	TRBJ1-1	CASRPYTVPPNTEAFF	TGCGCCAGCAGGCCCTACACAGTTCCTCCTAACACTGAAGCTTTCTTT
TRBD2	few	TRBV12-3/TRBV12-4	TRBJ2-7	CASSDGLAGVYEQYF	TGTGCCAGCAGTGATGGACTAGCGGGAGTTTACGAGCAGTACTTC
.	many	TRBV6-1	TRBJ1-5	CASSEALTGNQPQHF	TGTGCCAGCAGTGAGGCACTTACAGGCAATCAGCCCCAGCATTTT
.	.	TRBV7-2	TRBJ1-3	CASSLDPGSGNTIYF	TGTGCCAGCAGCTTAGATCCGGGTTCTGGAAACACCATATATTTT
.	few	TRBV5-5	TRBJ1-2	CASSLLATNYGYTF	TGTGCCAGCAGCTTGTTGGCGACTAACTATGGCTACACCTTC
.	few	TRBV7-8	TRBJ2-7	CASSSVGARVTYEQYF	TGTGCCAGCAGCTCGGTTGGGGCCCGGGTCACCTACGAGCAGTACTTC
.	.	TRBV28	TRBJ2-4	CASSRGQMFAKNIQYF	TGTGCCAGCAGTCGAGGTCAGATGTTTGCCAAAAACATTCAGTACTTC
TRBD2	.	TRBV14	TRBJ2-1	CASSQVGSGGYNEQFF	TGTGCCAGCAGCCAAGTGGGTAGCGGGGGGTACAATGAGCAGTTCTTC
.	once	TRBV5-1	TRBJ2-2	CASSVGVGTTNTGELFF	TGCGCCAGCAGCGTAGGAGTGGGGACCACCAACACCGGGGAGCTGTTTTTT
TRBD2	.	TRBV20-1	TRBJ2-1	CSAASGGDNEQFF	TGCAGTGCGGCTAGCGGGGGGGACAATGAGCAGTTCTTC
TRBD2	.	TRBV25-1	TRBJ2-7	CASSSGGGPTYEQYF	TGTGCCAGCAGTAGCGGGGGGGGTCCCACCTACGAGCAGTACTTC
.	few	TRBV29-1	TRBJ2-7	CSVEVSSSYEQYF	TGCAGCGTTGAAGTTTCCAGCTCCTACGAGCAGTACTTC
.	many	TRBV29-1	TRBJ1-1	CSVLASGANTEAFF	TGCAGCGTGCTGGCCTCCGGGGCGAACACTGAAGCTTTCTTT
TRBD2	.	TRBV6-1	TRBJ2-7	CASSSPTSGRPQYF	TGTGCCAGCAGCAGCCCGACTAGCGGGAGGCCTCAGTACTTC
.	.	TRBV7-8	TRBJ2-5	CASSSLAWGTQYF	TGTGCCAGCAGCTCTCTAGCGTGGGGGACCCAGTACTTC
.	few	TRBV29-1	TRBJ2-1	CSVVGGGTNEQFF	TGCAGCGTTGTCGGAGGCGGGACCAATGAGCAGTTCTTC
.	few	TRBV4-1	TRBJ1-5	CASSRQISRDQPQHF	TGCGCCAGCAGCCGCCAAATAAGCAGGGATCAGCCCCAGCATTTT
.	few	TRBV9	TRBJ2-2	CASSVTSGWSGELFF	TGTGCCAGCAGCGTAACGTCCGGCTGGTCCGGGGAGCTGTTTTTT
.	many	TRBV5-1	TRBJ2-3	CASSFNGDDTQYF	TGCGCCAGCAGCTTCAACGGGGACGATACGCAGTATTTT
.	.	TRBV28	TRBJ1-6	CASSLISSPLHF	TGTGCCAGCAGCCTTATTAGTTCACCCCTCCACTTT
TRBD1	.	TRBV15	TRBJ2-3	CATSREKGSGTGRPDTQYF	TGTGCCACCAGCAGAGAAAAGGGATCCGGGACAGGGCGCCCAGATACGCAGTATTTT
.	few	TRBV3-1	TRBJ1-1	CASSQSGVATEAFF	TGTGCCAGCAGCCAATCAGGGGTTGCGACTGAAGCTTTCTTT
.	.	TRBV5-8	TRBJ2-5	CASSQYTQYF	TGTGCCAGCAGCCAGTATACCCAGTACTTC